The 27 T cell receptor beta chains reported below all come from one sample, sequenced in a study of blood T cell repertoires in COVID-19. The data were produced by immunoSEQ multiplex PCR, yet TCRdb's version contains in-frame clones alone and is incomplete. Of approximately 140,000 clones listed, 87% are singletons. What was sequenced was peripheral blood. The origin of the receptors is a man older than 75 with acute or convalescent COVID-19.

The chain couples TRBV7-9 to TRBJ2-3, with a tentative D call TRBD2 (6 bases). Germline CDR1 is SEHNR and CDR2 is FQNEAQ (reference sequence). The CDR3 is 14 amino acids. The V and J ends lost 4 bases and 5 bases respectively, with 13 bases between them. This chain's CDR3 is CASSSPGSEDTQYF. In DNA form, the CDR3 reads TGTGCCAGCAGCTCCCCCGGGAGTGAAGATACGCAGTATTTT.

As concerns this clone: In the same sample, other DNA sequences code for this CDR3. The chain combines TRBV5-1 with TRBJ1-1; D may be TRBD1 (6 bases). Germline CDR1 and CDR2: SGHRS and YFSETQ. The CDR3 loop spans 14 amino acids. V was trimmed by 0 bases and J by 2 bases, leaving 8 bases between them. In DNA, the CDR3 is TGCGCCAGCAGCTTGGAGACAGGAAACACTGAAGCTTTCTTT. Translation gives CASSLETGNTEAFF. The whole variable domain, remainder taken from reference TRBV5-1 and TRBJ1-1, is KAGVTQTPRYLIKTRGQQVTLSCSPISGHRSVSWYQQTPGQGLQFLFEYFSETQRNKGNFPGRFSGRQFSNSRSEMNVSTLELGDSALYLCASSLETGNTEAFFGQGTRLTVV.

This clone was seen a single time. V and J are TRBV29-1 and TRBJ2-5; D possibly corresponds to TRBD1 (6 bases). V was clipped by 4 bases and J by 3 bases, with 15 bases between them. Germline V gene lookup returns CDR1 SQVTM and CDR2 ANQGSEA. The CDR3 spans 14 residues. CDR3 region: CSVGKWGPEETQYF. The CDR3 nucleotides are TGCAGCGTTGGAAAGTGGGGGCCGGAAGAGACCCAGTACTTC.

The CDR3, as DNA: TGTGCCAGCAGACTCCAGAGCCTAGTGTACGAGCAGTACTTC. Protein sequence: CASRLQSLVYEQYF. This chain links TRBV6-5 with TRBJ2-7; D uncertain. The germline V and J ends were trimmed by 6 bases and 4 bases, with 16 bases remaining between them. This CDR3 is built from 14 residues. Germline-derived CDR1 and CDR2 are MNHEY and SVGAGI.

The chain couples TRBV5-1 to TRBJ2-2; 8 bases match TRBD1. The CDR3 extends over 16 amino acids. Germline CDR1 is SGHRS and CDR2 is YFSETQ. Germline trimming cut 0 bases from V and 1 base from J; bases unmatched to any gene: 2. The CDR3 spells CASSLGGTGNTGELFF. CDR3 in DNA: TGCGCCAGCAGCTTGGGTGGGACAGGGAACACCGGGGAGCTGTTTTTT.

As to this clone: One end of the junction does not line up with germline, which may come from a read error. CDR3 DNA sequence: TGTGCTAGCAGCGCCGGGGTCCACACAGATACGCAGTATTTT. It translates to CASSAGVHTDTQYF. V usage is TRBV7-7 and J usage is TRBJ2-3; a weak D match, TRBD2 (5 bases). This CDR3 is 14 amino acids long. The germline gives CDR1 SSHAT, CDR2 FNYEAQ (reference sequence).

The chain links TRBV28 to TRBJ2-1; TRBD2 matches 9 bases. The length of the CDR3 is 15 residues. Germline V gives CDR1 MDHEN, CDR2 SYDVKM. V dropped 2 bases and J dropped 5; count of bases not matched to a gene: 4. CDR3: CASSLAGGPHNEQFF. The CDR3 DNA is TGTGCCAGCAGTTTAGCGGGGGGGCCTCACAATGAGCAGTTCTTC.

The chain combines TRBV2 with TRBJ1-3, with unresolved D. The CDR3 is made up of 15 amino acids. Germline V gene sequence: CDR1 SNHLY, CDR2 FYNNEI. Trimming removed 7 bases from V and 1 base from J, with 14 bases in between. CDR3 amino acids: CASNLGGASGNTIYF. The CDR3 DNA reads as TGTGCCAGCAATCTCGGCGGCGCGTCTGGAAACACCATATATTTT.

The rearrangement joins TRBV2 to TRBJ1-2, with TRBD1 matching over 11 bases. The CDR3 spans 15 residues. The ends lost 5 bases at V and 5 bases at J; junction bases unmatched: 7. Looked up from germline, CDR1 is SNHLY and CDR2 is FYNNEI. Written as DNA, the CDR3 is TGTGCCAGCAGTCCCGGACAGGGGGCAGGATATGGCTACACCTTC. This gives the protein CASSPGQGAGYGYTF.

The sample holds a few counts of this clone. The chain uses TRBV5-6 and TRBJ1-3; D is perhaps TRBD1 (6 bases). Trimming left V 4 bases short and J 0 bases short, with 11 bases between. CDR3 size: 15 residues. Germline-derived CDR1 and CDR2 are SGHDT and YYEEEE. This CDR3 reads CASSTDSSSGNTIYF. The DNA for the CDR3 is TGTGCCAGCAGCACGGACAGTAGCTCTGGAAACACCATATATTTT.

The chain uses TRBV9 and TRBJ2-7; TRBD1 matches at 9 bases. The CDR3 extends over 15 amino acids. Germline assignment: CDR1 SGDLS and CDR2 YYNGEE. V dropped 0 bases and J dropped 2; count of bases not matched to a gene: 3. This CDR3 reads CASSVAGQGTYEQYF. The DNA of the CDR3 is TGTGCCAGCAGCGTAGCTGGACAGGGGACCTACGAGCAGTACTTC.

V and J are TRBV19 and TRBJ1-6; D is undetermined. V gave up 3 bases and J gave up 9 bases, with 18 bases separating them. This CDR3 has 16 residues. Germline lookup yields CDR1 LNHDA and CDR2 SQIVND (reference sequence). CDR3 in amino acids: CASSIELNAAGSPLHF. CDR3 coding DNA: TGTGCCAGTAGTATCGAACTTAACGCGGCGGGTTCACCCCTCCACTTT.

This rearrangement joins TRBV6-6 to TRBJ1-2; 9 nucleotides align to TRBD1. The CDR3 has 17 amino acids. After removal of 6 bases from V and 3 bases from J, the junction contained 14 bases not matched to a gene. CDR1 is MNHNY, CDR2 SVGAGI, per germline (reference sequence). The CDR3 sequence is CASSRVAPGTGYYGYTF. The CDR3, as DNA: TGTGCCAGCAGCCGAGTGGCTCCCGGGACAGGGTACTATGGCTACACCTTC.

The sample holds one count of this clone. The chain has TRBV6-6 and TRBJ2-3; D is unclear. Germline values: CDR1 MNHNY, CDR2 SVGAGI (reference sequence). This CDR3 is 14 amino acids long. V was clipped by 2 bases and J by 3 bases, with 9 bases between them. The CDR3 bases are TGTGCCAGCAGTTACAGTACGAGTACAGATACGCAGTATTTT. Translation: CASSYSTSTDTQYF.

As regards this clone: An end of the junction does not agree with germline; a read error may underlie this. CDR3 amino acids: CASSLTGPSF. The CDR3 nucleotides read TGTGCCAGCAGCCTGACAGGGCCGAGCTTT. The chain recombines TRBV5-8 with TRBJ1-6, with 7 bases lining up with TRBD1. The CDR3 has 10 amino acids. Germline values: CDR1 SGHTS, CDR2 YDEGEE.

The CDR3 loop reads CASSPDRDTEAFF. CDR3 nucleotides: TGTGCCAGCAGCCCCGACAGGGACACTGAAGCTTTCTTT. This chain links TRBV5-5 with TRBJ1-1; TRBD1 agrees at 7 bases. V was pared by 4 bases and J by 3 bases, with 3 bases of the junction left unmatched. The CDR3 is 13 amino acids. From germline, CDR1 is SGHKS and CDR2 YYEKEE (reference sequence).

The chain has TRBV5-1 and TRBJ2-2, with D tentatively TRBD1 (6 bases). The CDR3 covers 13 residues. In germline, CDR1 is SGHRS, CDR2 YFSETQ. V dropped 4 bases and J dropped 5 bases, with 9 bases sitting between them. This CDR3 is CASSNTGTGELFF. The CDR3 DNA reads TGCGCCAGCAGCAATACAGGGACCGGGGAGCTGTTTTTT.

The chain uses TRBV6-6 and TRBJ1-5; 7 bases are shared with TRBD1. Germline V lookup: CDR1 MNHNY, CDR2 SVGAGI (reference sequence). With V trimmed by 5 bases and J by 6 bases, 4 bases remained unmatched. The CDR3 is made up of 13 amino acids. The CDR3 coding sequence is TGTGCCAGCAGTGGGCCAGGGGGTCAGCCCCAGCATTTT. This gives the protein CASSGPGGQPQHF.

CDR3 DNA sequence: TGTGCCAGCTCACGTGTTTCGGACACTGAAGCTTTCTTT. It encodes CASSRVSDTEAFF. J is TRBJ1-1 and V is TRBV18; D gene ambiguous. The CDR3 is 13 amino acids. Deletions cut 4 bases from V and 3 bases from J, with 9 bases between. The germline V gene has CDR1 KGHSH and CDR2 LQKENI.

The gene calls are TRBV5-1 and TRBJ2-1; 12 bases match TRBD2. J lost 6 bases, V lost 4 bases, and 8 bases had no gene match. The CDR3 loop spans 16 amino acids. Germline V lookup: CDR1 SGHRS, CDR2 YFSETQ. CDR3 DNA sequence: TGCGCCAGCAGCGAGAGGACTAGCGGGGTTGGCAATGAGCAGTTCTTC. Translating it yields CASSERTSGVGNEQFF.

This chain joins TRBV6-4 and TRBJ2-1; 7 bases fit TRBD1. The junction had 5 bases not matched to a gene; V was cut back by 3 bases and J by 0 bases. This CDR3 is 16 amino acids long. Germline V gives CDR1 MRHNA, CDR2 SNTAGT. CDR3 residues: CASSENPGGSYNEQFF. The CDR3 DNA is TGTGCCAGCAGTGAGAACCCAGGGGGCTCCTACAATGAGCAGTTCTTC.

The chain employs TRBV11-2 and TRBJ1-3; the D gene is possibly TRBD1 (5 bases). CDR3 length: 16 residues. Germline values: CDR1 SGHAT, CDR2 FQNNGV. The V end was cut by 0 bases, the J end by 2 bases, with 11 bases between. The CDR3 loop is CASSLDIAGTGNTIYF. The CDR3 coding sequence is TGTGCCAGCAGCTTAGATATCGCAGGGACTGGAAACACCATATATTTT.

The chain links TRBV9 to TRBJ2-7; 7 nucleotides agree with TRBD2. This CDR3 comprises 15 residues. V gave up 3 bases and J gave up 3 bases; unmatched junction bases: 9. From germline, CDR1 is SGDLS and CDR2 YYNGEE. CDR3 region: CASSASGTTLYEQYF. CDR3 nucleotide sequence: TGTGCCAGCAGCGCCAGCGGGACTACCCTCTACGAGCAGTACTTC.

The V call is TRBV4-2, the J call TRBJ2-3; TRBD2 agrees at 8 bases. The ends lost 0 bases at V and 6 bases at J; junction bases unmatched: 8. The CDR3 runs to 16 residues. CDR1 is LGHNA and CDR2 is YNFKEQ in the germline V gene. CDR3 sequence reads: CASSQDVGLVPDTQYF. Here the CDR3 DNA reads TGTGCCAGCAGCCAAGATGTGGGACTAGTGCCCGATACGCAGTATTTT.

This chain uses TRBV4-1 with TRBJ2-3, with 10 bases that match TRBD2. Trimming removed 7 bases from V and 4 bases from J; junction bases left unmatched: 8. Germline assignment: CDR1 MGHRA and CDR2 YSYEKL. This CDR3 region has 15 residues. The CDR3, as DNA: TGCGCCAGCACCCTCACTAGCGGGATCTCAGATACGCAGTATTTT. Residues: CASTLTSGISDTQYF.

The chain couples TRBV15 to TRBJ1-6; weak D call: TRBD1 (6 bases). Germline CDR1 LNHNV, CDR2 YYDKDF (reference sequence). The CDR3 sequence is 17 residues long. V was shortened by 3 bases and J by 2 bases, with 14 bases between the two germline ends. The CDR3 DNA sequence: TGTGCCACCAGCAGTGACTTCGGGACACCCTATAATTCACCCCTCCACTTT. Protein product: CATSSDFGTPYNSPLHF.

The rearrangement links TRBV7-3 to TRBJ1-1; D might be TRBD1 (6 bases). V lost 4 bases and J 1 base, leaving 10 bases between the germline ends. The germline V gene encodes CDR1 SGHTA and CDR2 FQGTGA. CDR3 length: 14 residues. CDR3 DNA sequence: TGTGCCAGCAGCTCATCCAGGGGGAACACTGAAGCTTTCTTT. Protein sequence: CASSSSRGNTEAFF. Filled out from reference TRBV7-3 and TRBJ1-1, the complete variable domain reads GAGVSQTPSNKVTEKGKYVELRCDPISGHTALYWYRQSLGQGPEFLIYFQGTGAADDSGLPNDRFFAVRPEGSVSTLKIQRTERGDSAVYLCASSSSRGNTEAFFGQGTRLTVV.